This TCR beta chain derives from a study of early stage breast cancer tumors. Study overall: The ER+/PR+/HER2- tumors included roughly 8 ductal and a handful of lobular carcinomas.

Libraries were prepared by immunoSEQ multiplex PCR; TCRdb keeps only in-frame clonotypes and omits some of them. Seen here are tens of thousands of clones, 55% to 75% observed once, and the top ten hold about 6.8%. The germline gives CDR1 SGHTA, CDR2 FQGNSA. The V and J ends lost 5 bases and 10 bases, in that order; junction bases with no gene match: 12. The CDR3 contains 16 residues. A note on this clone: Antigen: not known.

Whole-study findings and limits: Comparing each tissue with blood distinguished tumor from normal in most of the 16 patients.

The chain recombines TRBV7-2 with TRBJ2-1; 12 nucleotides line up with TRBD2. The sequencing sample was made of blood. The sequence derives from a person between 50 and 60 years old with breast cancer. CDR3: CASSPRASGGAREQFF. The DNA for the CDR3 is TGTGCCAGCAGCCCCCGGGCTAGCGGGGGGGCCAGGGAGCAGTTCTTC.